This TCR beta chain was retrieved from a study of T-cell memory formation after mild COVID-19. General study results and limits: Pre-infection memory carried some responding clones, suggesting that cross-reactive memory joined. The authors did not confirm SARS-CoV-2 specificity of second-wave clones peaking day 37.

cDNA libraries for TCR alpha and TCR beta, carrying sample barcodes and UMIs, came from 5'RACE with constant-segment primers. TCRdb recomputed calls from the 5' RACE reads with MiXCR, one row per CDR3 protein. Among 430,000 or so distinct CDR3 sequences listed, roughly 25% were seen once. Turning to this clonotype: Its antigen remains unknown.

Trimming at V came to 3 bases and at J to 1 base, leaving 15 bases not matched to a gene. The CDR3 totals 19 residues. Looked up from germline, CDR1 is LGHNT and CDR2 is FRNRAP. The sequenced sample was PBMCs or a T cell subset sorted from them (not recorded which). The rearrangement links TRBV12-5 to TRBJ1-1; the match to TRBD1 covers 9 bases. The receptor was derived from an adult woman who had mild COVID-19 (a few samples of this study predate the infection). Cell type and time point are not known. Written as DNA, the CDR3 is TGTGCTAGTGGTTTCTCCCCCCTCGGAGGACAGGGGAAGAACACTGAAGCTTTCTTT. Translated: CASGFSPLGGQGKNTEAFF.